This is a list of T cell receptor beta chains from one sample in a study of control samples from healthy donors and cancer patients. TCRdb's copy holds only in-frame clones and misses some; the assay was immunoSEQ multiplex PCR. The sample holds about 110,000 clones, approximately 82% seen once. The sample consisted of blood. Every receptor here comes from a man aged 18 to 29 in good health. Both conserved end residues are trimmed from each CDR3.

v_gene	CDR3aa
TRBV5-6	ASSLRGASYEQY
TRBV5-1	ASTGTSGTGELF
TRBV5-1	ASSSTTSTGGTEAF
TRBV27	ASSLSESTGELF
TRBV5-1	ASSLGTGIRQETQY
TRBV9	ASSASQQGGNIQY
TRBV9	ASSGGGTGELF
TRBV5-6	ASSLVAERDTQY
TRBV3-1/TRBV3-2	ASSKTLRNSEQY
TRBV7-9	ASSTQTLNTEAF
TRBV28	ASSSGLLIEAF
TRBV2	ASKQGTTNEKLF
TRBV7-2	ASILERGSSYNEQF
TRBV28	ASSVDTGYEKLF
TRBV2	ASSEGASHNPPPDNEQF
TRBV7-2	ASSLARDRGGQPQH
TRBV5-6	ASSFGTAYNEQF
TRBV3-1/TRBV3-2	ASSGGLYNSPLH
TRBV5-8	ASSLLGGPLNTEAF
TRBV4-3	ASSLTWVGQGAGYT
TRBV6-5	ASSPYTTANTEAF
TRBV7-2	ASSIRDRGSNEKLF
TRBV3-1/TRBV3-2	ASSQEPRPANEQF
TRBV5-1	ASSFDWNTEAF
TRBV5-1	ASNPLGPGIVDTGELF
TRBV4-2	ASSQGDRAQSEAF
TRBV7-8	ASSLGGGHSPLH
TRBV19	ASSRPGGGTDTQY
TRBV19	ASSPKTGYPGKLF
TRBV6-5	ASSPAGGRAGELF